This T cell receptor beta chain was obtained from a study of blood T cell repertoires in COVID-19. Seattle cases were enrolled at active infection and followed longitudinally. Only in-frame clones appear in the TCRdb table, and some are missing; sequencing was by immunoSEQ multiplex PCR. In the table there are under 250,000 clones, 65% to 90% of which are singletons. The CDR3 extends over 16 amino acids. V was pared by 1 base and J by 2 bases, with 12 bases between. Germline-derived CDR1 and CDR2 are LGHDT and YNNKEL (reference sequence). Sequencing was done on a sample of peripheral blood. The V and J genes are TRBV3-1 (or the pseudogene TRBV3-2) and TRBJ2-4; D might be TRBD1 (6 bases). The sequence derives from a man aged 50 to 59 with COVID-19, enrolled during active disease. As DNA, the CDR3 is TGTGCCAGCAGCCAAGCCTACGACAGGACCAAAAACATTCAGTACTTC. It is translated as CASSQAYDRTKNIQYF.